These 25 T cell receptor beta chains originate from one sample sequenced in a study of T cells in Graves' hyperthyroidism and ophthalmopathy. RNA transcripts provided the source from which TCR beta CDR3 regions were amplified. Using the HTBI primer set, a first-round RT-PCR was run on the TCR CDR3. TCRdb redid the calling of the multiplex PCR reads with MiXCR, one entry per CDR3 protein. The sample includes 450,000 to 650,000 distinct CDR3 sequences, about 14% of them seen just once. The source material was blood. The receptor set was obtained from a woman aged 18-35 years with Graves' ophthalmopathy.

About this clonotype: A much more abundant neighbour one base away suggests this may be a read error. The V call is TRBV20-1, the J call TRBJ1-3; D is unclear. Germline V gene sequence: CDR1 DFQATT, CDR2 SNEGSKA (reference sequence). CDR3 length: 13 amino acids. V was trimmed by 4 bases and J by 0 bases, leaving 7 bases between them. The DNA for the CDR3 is TGCAGTGCTAACCGGAGCTCTGGAAACACCATATATTTT. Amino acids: CSANRSSGNTIYF.

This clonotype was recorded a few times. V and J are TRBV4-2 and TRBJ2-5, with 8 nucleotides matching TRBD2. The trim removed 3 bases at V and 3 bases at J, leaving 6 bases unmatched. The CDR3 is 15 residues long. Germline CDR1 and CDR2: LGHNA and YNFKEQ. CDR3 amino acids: CASSHYSGREETQYF. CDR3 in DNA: TGTGCCAGCAGCCATTACAGCGGGAGAGAAGAGACCCAGTACTTC.

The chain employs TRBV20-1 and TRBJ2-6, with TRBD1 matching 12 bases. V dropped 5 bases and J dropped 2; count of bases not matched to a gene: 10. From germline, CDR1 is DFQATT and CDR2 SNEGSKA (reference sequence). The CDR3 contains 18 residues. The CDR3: CSALPWDRGRAGANVLTF. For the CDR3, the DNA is TGCAGTGCTTTACCCTGGGACAGGGGGCGCGCTGGGGCCAACGTCCTGACTTTC.

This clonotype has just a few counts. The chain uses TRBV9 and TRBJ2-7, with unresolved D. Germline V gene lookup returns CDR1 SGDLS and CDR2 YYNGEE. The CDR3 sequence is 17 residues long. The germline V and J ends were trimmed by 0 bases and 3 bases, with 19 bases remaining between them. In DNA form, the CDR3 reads TGTGCCAGCAGCGTAGGCCCACCGGCCTCCCGAGGCTACGAGCAGTACTTC. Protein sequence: CASSVGPPASRGYEQYF. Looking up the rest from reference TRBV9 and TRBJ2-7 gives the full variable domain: DSGVTQTPKHLITATGQRVTLRCSPRSGDLSVYWYQQSLDQGLQFLIQYYNGEERAKGNILERFSAQQFPDLHSELNLSSLELGDSALYFCASSVGPPASRGYEQYFGPGTRLTVT.

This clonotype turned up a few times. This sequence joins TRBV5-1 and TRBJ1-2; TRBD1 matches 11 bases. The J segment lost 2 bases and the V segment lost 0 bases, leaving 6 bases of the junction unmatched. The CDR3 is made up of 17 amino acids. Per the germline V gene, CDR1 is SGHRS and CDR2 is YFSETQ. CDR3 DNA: TGCGCCAGCAGCTTGGGGACAGGGGGCGCGGGAAACTATGGCTACACCTTC. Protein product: CASSLGTGGAGNYGYTF.

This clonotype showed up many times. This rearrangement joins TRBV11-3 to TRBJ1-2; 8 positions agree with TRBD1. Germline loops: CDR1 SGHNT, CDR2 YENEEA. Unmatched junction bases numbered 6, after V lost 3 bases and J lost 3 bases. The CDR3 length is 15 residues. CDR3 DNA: TGTGCCAGCAGCTTCCACAGGGGGGCCGACTATGGCTACACCTTC. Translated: CASSFHRGADYGYTF.

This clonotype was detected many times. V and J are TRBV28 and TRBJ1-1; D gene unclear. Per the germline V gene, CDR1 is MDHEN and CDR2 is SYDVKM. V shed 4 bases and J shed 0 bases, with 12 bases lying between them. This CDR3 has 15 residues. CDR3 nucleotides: TGTGCCAGCAGTTCCCCGACAAATATGAACACTGAAGCTTTCTTT. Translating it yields CASSSPTNMNTEAFF.

The CDR3 coding sequence is TGTGCCAGCACTGAACAGGGAAATCAGCCCCAGCATTTT. Amino acid sequence: CASTEQGNQPQHF. This chain uses TRBV28 with TRBJ1-5, with D possibly matching TRBD1 (6 bases). Germline V gene data show CDR1 as MDHEN and CDR2 as SYDVKM. V was clipped by 7 bases and J by 4 bases, with 11 bases between them. The CDR3 covers 13 residues. The full variable domain, completed using reference TRBV28 and TRBJ1-5, is DVKVTQSSRYLVKRTGEKVFLECVQDMDHENMFWYRQDPGLGLRLIYFSYDVKMKEKGDIPEGYSVSREKKERFSLILESASTNQTSMYLCASTEQGNQPQHFGDGTRLSIL.

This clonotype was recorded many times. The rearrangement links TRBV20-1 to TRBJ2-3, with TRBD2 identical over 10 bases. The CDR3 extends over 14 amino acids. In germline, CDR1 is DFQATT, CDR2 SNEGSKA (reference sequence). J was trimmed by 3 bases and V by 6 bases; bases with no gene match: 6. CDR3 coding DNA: TGCAGTGCCCATTCTAGCGGGAGAACAGATACGCAGTATTTT. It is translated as CSAHSSGRTDTQYF.

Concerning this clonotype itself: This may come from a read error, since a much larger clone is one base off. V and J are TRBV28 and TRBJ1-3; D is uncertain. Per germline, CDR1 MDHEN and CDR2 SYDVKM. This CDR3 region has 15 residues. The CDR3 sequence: CACSLSGSSGNTIYF. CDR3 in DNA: TGTGCCTGCAGTTTATCGGGTTCCTCTGGAAACACCATATATTTT.

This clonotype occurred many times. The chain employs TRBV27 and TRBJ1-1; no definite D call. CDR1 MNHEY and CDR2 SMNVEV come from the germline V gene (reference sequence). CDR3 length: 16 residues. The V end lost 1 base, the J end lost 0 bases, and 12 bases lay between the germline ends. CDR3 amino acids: CASSLYGVTVNTEAFF. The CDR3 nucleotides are TGTGCCAGCAGTTTATATGGAGTTACAGTGAACACTGAAGCTTTCTTT.

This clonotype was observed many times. CDR3 protein: CASTRDRVSFYTDTQYF. Here the CDR3 DNA reads TGTGCCAGCACCCGGGACAGGGTGTCCTTTTACACAGATACGCAGTATTTT. The genes are TRBV27 and TRBJ2-3; TRBD1 agrees at 9 bases. J lost 2 bases, V lost 7 bases, and 13 bases had no gene match. Germline CDR1 MNHEY, CDR2 SMNVEV (reference sequence). This CDR3 has 17 amino acids.

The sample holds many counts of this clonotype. This chain's CDR3 is CASSSTIRVLGNEQFF. The CDR3 coding sequence is TGTGCCAGCAGCTCCACCATCCGGGTACTAGGGAATGAGCAGTTCTTC. The chain employs TRBV7-9 and TRBJ2-1; perhaps TRBD2 as D (5 bases). This CDR3 contains 16 residues. Trimming removed 4 bases from V and 7 bases from J, with 20 bases in between. Germline lookup yields CDR1 SEHNR and CDR2 FQNEAQ (reference sequence).

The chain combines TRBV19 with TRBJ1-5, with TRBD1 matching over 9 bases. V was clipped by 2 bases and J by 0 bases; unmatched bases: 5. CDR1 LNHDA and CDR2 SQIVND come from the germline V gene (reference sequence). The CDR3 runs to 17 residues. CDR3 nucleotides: TGTGCCAGTAGTATAAGGGGGACAGGGTTTAGCAATCAGCCCCAGCATTTT. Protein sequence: CASSIRGTGFSNQPQHF.

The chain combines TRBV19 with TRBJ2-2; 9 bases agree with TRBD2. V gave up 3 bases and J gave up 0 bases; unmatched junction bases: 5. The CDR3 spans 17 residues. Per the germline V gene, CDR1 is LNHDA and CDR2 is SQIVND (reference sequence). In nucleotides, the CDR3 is TGTGCCAGTAGTATCCGCGGGAGGGCCGCGAACACCGGGGAGCTGTTTTTT. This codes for CASSIRGRAANTGELFF.

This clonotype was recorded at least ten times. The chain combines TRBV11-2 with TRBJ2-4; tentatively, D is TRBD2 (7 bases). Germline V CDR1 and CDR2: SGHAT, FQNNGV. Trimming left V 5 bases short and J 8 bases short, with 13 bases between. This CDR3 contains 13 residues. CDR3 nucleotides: TGTGCCAGCAGCCTAAGGGGGGGACACATTCAGTACTTC. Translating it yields CASSLRGGHIQYF.

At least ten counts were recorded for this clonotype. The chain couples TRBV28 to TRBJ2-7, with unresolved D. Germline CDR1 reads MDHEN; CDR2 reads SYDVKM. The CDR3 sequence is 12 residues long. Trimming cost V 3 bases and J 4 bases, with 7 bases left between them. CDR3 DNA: TGTGCCAGCAGTTTTGAGAAGTACGAGCAGTACTTC. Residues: CASSFEKYEQYF.

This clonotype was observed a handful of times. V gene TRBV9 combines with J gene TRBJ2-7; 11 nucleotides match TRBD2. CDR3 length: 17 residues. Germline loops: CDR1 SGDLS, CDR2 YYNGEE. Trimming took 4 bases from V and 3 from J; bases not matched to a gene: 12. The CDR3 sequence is CASSPTSGTPKHYEQYF. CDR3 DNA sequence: TGTGCCAGCAGCCCGACTAGCGGGACGCCAAAACACTACGAGCAGTACTTC.

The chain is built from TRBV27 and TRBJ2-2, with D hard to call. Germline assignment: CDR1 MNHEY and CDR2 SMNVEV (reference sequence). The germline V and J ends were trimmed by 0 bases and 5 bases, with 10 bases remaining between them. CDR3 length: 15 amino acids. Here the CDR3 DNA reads TGTGCCAGCAGTTTATCGCTGCTGGGGACCGGGGAGCTGTTTTTT. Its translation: CASSLSLLGTGELFF.

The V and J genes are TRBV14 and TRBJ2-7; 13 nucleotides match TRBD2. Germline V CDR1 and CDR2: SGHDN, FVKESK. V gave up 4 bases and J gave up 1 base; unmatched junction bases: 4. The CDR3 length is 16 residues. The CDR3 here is CASSPMGLAGSYEQYF. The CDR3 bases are TGTGCCAGCAGCCCAATGGGACTAGCGGGATCCTACGAGCAGTACTTC.

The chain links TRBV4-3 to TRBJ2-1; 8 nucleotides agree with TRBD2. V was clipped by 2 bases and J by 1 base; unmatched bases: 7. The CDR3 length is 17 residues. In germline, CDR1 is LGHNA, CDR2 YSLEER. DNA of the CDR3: TGCGCCAGCAGCCAAACGGGACTAGGTTCTTCCTACAATGAGCAGTTCTTC. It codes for CASSQTGLGSSYNEQFF.

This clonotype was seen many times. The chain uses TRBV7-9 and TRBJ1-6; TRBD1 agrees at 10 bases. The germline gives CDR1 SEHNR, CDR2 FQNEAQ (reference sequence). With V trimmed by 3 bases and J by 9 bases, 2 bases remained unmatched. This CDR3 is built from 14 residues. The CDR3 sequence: CASSLGQGSSPLHF. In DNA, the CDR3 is TGTGCCAGCAGCTTGGGACAGGGGAGTTCACCCCTCCACTTT.

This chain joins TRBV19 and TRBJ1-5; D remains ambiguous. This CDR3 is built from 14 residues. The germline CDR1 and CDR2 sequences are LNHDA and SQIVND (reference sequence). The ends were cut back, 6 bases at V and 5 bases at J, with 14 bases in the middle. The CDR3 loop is CASSSNPDDQPQHF. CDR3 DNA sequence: TGTGCCAGTAGCTCAAACCCAGACGATCAGCCCCAGCATTTT.

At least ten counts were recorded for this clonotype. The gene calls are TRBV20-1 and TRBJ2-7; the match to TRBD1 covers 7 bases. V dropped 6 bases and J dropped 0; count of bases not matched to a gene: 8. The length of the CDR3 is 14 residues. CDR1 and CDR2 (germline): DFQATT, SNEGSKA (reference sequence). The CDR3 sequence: CSALDRSGSYEQYF. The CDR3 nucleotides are TGCAGTGCGCTGGACAGGTCGGGCTCCTACGAGCAGTACTTC.

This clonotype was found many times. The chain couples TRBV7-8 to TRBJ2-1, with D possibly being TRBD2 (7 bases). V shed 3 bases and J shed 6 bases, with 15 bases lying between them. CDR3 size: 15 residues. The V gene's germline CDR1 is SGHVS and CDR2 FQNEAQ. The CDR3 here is CASSFSEGGSNEQFF. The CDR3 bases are TGTGCCAGCAGCTTTTCGGAGGGGGGGTCCAATGAGCAGTTCTTC.